This T cell receptor beta chain was observed in a study of blood T cell repertoires in COVID-19. Study-level information: Sources were T cells, B-cell-depleted T cells, or PBMCs; the material itself was cDNA or gDNA.

Data came from immunoSEQ multiplex PCR; TCRdb stores just in-frame clones and leaves some out. The sample holds around 270,000 clones, around nine tenths seen once. This TCR was recovered from a man aged 40-55 years with acute or convalescent COVID-19. Sequenced: peripheral blood.

Here the CDR3 DNA reads TGTGCCAGCAGTGCCCCGGGTCGTTCCTCTGGAAACACCATATATTTT. Its protein product is CASSAPGRSSGNTIYF. This chain connects TRBV2 to TRBJ1-3, with no clear D. Per the germline V gene, CDR1 is SNHLY and CDR2 is FYNNEI. V was clipped by 4 bases and J by 0 bases, with 13 bases between them. The CDR3 loop spans 16 amino acids.